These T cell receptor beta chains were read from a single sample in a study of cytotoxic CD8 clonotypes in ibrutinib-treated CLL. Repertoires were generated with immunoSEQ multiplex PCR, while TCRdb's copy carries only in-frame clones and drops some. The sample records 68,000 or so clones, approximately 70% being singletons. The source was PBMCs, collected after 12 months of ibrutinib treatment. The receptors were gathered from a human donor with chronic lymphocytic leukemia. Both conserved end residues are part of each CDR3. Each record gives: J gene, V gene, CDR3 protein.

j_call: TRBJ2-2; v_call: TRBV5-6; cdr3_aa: CASSPQTNTGELFF
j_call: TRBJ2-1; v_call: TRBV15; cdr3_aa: CATSRGLRQNEQFF
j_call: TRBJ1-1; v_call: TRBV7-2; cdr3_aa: CASKTTRGQRGNTEAFF
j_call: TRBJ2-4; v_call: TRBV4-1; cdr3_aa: CASSQDAPTNIQYF
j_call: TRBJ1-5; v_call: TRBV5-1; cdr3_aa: CASSLQGISNQPQHF
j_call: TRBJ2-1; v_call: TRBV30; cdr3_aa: CAWRKIGWEAYNEQFF
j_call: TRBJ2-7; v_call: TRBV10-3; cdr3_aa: CAISAFGQGGREYF
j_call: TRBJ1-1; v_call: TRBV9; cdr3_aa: CASSVITGNTEAFF
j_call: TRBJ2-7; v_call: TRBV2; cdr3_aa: CASSDRRGPYEQYF
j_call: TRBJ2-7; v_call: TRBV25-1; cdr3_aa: CASSESGRTKPYEQYF
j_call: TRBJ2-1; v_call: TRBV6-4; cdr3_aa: CASSDPSTGNWGEQFF
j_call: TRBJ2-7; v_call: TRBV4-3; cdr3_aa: CASSQDHYGSYEQYF
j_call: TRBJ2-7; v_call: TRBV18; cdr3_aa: CASSPDPGQGGREQYF
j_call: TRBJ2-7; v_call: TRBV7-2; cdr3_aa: CASSLGSGGYEQYF
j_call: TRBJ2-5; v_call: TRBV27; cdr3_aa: CASGLRLAGETQYF
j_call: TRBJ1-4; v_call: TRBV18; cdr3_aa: CASSVGQGTVNEKLFF
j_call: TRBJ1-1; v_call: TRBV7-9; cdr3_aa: CASSPGGRTTLEAFF
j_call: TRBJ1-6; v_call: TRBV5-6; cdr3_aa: CASSPWTYNSPLHF
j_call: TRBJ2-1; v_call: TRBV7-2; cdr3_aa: CASSSRDRVYNEQFF
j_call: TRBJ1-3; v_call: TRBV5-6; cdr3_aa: CASSLVGGFGNTIYF
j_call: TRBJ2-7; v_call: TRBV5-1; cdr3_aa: CASSPTGASSYEQYF
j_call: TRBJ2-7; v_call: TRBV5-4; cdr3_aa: CASSFDRFSYEQYF